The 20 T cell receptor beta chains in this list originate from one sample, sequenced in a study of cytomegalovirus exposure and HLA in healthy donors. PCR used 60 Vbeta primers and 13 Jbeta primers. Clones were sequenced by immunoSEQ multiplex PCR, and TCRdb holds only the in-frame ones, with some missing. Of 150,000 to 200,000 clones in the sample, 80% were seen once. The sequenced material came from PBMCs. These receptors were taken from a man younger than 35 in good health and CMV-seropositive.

The CDR3 DNA sequence: TGTGCCAGCAGCTTAGGGGTCAGGGACTATGGCTACACCTTC. Amino acids: CASSLGVRDYGYTF. The V and J genes are TRBV7-8 and TRBJ1-2; a possible D gene is TRBD1 (5 bases). This CDR3 comprises 14 residues. CDR1 is SGHVS, CDR2 FQNEAQ, per germline. The V end was cut by 1 base, the J end by 3 bases, with 9 bases between.

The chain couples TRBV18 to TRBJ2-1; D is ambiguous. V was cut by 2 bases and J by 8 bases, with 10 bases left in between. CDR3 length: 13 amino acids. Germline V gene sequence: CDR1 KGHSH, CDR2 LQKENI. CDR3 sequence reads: CASSPDIGDEQFF. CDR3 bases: TGTGCCAGCTCACCAGATATTGGAGATGAGCAGTTCTTC.

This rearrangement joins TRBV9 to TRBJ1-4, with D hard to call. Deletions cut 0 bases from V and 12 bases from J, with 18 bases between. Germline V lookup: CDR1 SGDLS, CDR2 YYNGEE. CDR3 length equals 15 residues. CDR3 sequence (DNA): TGTGCCAGCAGCGTAGGAACCCATCCCTCCTCGGAACTGTTTTTT. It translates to CASSVGTHPSSELFF. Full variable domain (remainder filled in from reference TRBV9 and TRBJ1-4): DSGVTQTPKHLITATGQRVTLRCSPRSGDLSVYWYQQSLDQGLQFLIQYYNGEERAKGNILERFSAQQFPDLHSELNLSSLELGDSALYFCASSVGTHPSSELFFGSGTQLSVL.

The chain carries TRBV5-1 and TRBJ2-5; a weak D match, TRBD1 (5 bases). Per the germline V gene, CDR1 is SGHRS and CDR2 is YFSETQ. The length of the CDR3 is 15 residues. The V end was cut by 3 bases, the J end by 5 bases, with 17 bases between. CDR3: CASSSGHSKGETQYF. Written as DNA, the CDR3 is TGCGCCAGCAGCTCCGGACACTCAAAGGGGGAGACCCAGTACTTC.

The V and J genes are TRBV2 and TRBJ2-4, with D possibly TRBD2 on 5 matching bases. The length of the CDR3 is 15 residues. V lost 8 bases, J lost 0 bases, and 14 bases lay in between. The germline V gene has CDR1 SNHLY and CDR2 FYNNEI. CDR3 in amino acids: CASYSGRLAKNIQYF. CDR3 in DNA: TGTGCCAGCTACTCGGGGAGACTAGCCAAAAACATTCAGTACTTC. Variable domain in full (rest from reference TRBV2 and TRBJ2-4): EPEVTQTPSHQVTQMGQEVILRCVPISNHLYFYWYRQILGQKVEFLVSFYNNEISEKSEIFDDQFSVERPDGSNFTLKIRSTKLEDSAMYFCASYSGRLAKNIQYFGAGTRLSVL.

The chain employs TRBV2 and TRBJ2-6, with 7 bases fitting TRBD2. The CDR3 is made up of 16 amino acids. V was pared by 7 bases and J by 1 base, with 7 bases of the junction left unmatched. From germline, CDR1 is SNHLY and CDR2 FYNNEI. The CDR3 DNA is TGTGCCAGCACCTGGACTAGAGGGTCTGGGGCCAACGTCCTGACTTTC. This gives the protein CASTWTRGSGANVLTF.

The CDR3 protein is CSARDRLEAFF. The DNA of the CDR3 is TGCAGTGCTAGAGACAGACTCGAAGCTTTCTTT. The chain recombines TRBV20-1 with TRBJ1-1; D unresolved. V shed 0 bases and J shed 8 bases, with 7 bases lying between them. CDR1 DFQATT and CDR2 SNEGSKA come from the germline V gene (reference sequence). The CDR3 spans 11 residues.

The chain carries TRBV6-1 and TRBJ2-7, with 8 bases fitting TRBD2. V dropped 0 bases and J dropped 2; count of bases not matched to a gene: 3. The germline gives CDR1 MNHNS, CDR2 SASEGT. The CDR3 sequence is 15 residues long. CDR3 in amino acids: CASSEALSGAYEQYF. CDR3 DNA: TGTGCCAGCAGTGAAGCGCTTAGCGGGGCCTACGAGCAGTACTTC.

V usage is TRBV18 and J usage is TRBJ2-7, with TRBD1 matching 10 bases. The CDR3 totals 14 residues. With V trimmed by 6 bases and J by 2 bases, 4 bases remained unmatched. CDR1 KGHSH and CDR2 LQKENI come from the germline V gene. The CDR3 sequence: CASSLGQGTYEQYF. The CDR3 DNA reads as TGTGCCAGCTCCCTGGGACAGGGGACCTACGAGCAGTACTTC.

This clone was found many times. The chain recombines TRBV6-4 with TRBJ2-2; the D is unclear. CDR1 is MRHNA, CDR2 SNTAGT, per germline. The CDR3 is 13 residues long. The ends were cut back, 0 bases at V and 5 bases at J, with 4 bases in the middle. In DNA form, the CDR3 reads TGTGCCAGCAGTGACTCTAGTACCGGGGAGCTGTTTTTT. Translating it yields CASSDSSTGELFF.

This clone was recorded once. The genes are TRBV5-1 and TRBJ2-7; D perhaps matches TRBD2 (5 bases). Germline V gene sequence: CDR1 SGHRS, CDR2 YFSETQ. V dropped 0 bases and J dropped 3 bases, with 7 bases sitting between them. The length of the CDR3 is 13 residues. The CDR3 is CASSLEGVYEQYF. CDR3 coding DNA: TGCGCCAGCAGCTTGGAGGGAGTCTACGAGCAGTACTTC.

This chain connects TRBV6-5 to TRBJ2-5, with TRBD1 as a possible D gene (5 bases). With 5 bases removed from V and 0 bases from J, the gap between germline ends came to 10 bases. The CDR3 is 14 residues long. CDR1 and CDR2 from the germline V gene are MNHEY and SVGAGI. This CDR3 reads CASSPDSYQETQYF. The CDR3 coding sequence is TGTGCCAGCAGTCCTGACAGCTACCAAGAGACCCAGTACTTC.

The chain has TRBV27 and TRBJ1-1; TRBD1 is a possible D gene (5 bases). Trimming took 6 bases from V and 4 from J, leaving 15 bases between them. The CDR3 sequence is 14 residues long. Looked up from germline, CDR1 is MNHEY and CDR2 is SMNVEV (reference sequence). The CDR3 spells CASRNRPLSTEAFF. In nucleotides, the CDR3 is TGTGCCAGCAGGAACAGGCCATTGAGCACTGAAGCTTTCTTT.

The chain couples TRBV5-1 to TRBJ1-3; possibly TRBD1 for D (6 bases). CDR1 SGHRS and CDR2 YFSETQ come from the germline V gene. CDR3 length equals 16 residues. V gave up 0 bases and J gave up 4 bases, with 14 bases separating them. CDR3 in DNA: TGCGCCAGCAGCTTGGCCGGGACAAGGCTAGGAAACACCATATATTTT. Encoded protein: CASSLAGTRLGNTIYF.

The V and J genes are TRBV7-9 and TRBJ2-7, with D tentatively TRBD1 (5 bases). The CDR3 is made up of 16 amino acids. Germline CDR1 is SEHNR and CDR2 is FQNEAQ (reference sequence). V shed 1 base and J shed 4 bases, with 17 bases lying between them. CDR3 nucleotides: TGTGCCAGCAGCTTAGGAACAGGTCTAGGAACTTACGAGCAGTACTTC. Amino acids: CASSLGTGLGTYEQYF.

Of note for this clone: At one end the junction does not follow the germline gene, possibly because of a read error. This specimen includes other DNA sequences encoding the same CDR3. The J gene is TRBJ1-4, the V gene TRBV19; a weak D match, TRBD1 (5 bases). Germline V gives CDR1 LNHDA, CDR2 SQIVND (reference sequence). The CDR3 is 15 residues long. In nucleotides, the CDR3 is TGTGCTAGTAGTATCTCGGACACGTCTAGGGAAAAACTGTTTTTT. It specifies CASSISDTSREKLFF.

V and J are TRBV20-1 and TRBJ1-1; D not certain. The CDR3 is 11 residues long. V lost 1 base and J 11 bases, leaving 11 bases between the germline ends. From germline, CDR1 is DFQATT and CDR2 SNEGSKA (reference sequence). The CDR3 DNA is TGCAGTGCTAGAGTTCCTCCTTTGGCTTTCTTT. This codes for CSARVPPLAFF.

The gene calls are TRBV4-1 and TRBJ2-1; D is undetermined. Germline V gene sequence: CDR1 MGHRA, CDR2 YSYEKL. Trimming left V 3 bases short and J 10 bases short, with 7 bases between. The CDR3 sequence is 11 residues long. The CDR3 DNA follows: TGCGCCAGCAGCCAGTCGCGGGAGCAGTTCTTC. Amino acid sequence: CASSQSREQFF.

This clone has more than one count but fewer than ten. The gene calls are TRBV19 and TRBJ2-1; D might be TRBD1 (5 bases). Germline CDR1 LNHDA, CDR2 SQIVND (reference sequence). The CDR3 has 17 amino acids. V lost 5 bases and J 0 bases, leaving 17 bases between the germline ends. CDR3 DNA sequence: TGTGCCAGTAGTGATGCTTATCTAGGGGACTCCTACAATGAGCAGTTCTTC. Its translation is CASSDAYLGDSYNEQFF.

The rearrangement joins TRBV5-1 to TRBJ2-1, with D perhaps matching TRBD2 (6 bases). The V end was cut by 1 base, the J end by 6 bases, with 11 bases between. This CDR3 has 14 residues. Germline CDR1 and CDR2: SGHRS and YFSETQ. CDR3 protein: CASSLLGLFNEQFF. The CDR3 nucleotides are TGCGCCAGCAGCTTGTTGGGACTCTTCAATGAGCAGTTCTTC.